The clone carrying this TCR beta chain occurred once. Its antigen is unidentified. Produced via immunoSEQ multiplex PCR; TCRdb's table is partial and in-frame only. This sample yields 20,000 to 30,000 clones, of which about nine tenths are seen a single time; about 0.81% belongs to the top ten. The germline V gene encodes CDR1 KGHSH and CDR2 LQKENI. Between the trimmed V and J ends, which lost 6 bases and 8 bases, there was a span of 19 bases. CDR3 length: 14 amino acids. This sample is drawn from a study of lymphopenia after photon versus proton radiotherapy. Overall study results and limits: Post-nadir diversity loss with photons came from oligoclonal expansion, particularly CD8+ Temra cells. Under photons, naive T cells and diversity fell while effector/memory populations rose. Larger post-nadir TCR diversity loss correlated inversely with survival in deceased patients. Only patients who died were analyzed for survival; proton advantage is unproven.

J is TRBJ1-2 and V is TRBV18; weak D call: TRBD1 (6 bases). The sequencing used peripheral blood, collected from a patient treated with photon-based radiotherapy. The clonotype originates from a woman between 45 and 65 years old with cholangiocarcinoma. The CDR3 DNA reads as TGTGCCAGCTCCCCAACCGACACAGGGCGCGGCTACACCTTC. This codes for CASSPTDTGRGYTF.